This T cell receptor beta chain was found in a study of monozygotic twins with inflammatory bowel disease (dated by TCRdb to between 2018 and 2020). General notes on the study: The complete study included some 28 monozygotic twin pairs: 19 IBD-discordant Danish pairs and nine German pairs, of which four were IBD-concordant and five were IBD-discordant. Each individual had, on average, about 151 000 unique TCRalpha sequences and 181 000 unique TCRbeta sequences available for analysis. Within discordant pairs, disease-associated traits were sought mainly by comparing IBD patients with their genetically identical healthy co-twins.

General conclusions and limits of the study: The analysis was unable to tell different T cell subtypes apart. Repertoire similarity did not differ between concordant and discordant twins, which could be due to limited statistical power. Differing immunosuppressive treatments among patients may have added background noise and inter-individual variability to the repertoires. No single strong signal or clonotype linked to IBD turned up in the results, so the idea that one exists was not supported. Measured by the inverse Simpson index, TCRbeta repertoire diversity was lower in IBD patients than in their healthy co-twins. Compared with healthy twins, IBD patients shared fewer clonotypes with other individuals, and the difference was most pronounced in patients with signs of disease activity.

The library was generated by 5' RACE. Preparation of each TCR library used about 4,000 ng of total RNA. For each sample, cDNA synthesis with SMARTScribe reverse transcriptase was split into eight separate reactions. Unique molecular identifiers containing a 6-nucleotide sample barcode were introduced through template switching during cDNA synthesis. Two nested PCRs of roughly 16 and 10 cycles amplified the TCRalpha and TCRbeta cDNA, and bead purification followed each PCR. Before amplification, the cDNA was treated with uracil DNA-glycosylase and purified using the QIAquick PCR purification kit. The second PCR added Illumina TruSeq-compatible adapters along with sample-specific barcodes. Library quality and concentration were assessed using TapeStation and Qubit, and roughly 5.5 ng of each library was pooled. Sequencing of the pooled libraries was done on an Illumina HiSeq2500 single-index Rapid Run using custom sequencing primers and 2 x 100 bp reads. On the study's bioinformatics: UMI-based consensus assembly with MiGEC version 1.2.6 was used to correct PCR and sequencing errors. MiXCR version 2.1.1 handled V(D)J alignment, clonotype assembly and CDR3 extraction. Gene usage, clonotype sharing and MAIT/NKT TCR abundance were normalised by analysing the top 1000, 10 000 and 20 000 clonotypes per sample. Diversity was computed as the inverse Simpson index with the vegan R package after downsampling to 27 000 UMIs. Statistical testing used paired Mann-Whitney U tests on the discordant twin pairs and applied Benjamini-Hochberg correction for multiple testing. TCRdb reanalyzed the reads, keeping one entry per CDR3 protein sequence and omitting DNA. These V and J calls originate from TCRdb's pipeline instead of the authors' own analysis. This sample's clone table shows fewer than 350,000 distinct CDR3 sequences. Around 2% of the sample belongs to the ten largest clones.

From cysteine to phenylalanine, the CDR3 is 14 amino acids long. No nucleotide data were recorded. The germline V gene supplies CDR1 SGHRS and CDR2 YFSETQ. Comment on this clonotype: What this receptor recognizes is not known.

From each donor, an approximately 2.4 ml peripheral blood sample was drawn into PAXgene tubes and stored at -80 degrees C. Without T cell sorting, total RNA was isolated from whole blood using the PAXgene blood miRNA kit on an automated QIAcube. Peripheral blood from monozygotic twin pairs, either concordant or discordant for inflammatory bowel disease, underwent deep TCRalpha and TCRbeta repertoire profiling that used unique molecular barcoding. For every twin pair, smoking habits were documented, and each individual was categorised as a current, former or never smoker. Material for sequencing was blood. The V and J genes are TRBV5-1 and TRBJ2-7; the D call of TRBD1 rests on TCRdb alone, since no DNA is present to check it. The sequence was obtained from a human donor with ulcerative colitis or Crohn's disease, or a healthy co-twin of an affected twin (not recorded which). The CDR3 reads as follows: CASTPGGAKYEQYF. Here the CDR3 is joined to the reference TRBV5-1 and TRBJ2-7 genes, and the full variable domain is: KAGVTQTPRYLIKTRGQQVTLSCSPISGHRSVSWYQQTPGQGLQFLFEYFSETQRNKGNFPGRFSGRQFSNSRSEMNVSTLELGDSALYLCASTPGGAKYEQYFGPGTRLTVT.